The 24 T cell receptor beta chains in this list originate from one sample, sequenced in a study of shared clonotypes between healthy human individuals. Data came from immunoSEQ multiplex PCR; TCRdb stores just in-frame clones and leaves some out. The sample records 1,400,000 or so clones, 98% being singletons. The sequenced sample was naive CD4+ T cells sorted from blood. Indicated subset: CD45RA+ positively selected. All receptors derive from a man aged 25-45 years in good health.

The chain carries TRBV18 and TRBJ2-5; D may be TRBD1 (6 bases). The V end was cut by 0 bases, the J end by 0 bases, with 11 bases between. The CDR3 contains 16 residues. Germline V gives CDR1 KGHSH, CDR2 LQKENI. In DNA form, the CDR3 reads TGTGCCAGCTCACCACCCCCTTGGACAGACCAAGAGACCCAGTACTTC. It yields the protein CASSPPPWTDQETQYF.

This chain links TRBV4-3 with TRBJ2-1; D gene unclear. The CDR3 totals 17 residues. The germline V and J ends were trimmed by 0 bases and 7 bases, with 19 bases remaining between them. Germline V lookup: CDR1 LGHNA, CDR2 YSLEER. CDR3 loop: CASSQELTPGLLNEQFF. The CDR3 nucleotides read TGCGCCAGCAGCCAAGAATTGACCCCCGGCCTGCTTAATGAGCAGTTCTTC.

Details on this clone: Other nucleotide sequences in the sample specify the same CDR3. The chain uses TRBV18 and TRBJ1-2; D gene unclear. The V gene lost 3 bases and the J gene lost 4 bases, with 3 bases spanning the gap. The CDR3 is 11 amino acids. The germline V gene encodes CDR1 KGHSH and CDR2 LQKENI. This chain's CDR3 is CASSPSYGYTF. The DNA for the CDR3 is TGTGCCAGCTCACCCAGCTATGGCTACACCTTC.

The rearrangement links TRBV19 to TRBJ1-5, with D possibly matching TRBD1 (5 bases). There are 17 residues in the CDR3. Germline V CDR1 and CDR2: LNHDA, SQIVND (reference sequence). Trimming shortened V by 2 bases and J by 0 bases, and 14 bases separated the two germline ends. CDR3 nucleotides: TGTGCCAGTAGTATACCTTTTACAGGATATAGCAATCAGCCCCAGCATTTT. Protein product: CASSIPFTGYSNQPQHF.

The chain joins TRBV9 to TRBJ2-3, with 10 bases identical to TRBD1. Trimming took 3 bases from V and 4 from J; bases not matched to a gene: 8. Germline-derived CDR1 and CDR2 are SGDLS and YYNGEE. The CDR3 length is 16 residues. The CDR3 sequence is CASSASTGGLPDTQYF. The CDR3 DNA is TGTGCCAGCAGCGCCTCGACAGGGGGCCTCCCAGATACGCAGTATTTT.

The chain employs TRBV5-1 and TRBJ2-3, with TRBD2 matching over 13 bases. This CDR3 region has 16 residues. The V segment lost 4 bases and the J segment 2 bases; nucleotides outside the gene matches: 4. Per the germline V gene, CDR1 is SGHRS and CDR2 is YFSETQ. The CDR3 is CASSPTSGRTTDTQYF. CDR3 in DNA: TGCGCCAGCAGCCCGACTAGCGGGAGGACCACAGATACGCAGTATTTT. The full variable domain, rest sourced from reference TRBV5-1 and TRBJ2-3, is KAGVTQTPRYLIKTRGQQVTLSCSPISGHRSVSWYQQTPGQGLQFLFEYFSETQRNKGNFPGRFSGRQFSNSRSEMNVSTLELGDSALYLCASSPTSGRTTDTQYFGPGTRLTVL.

The chain carries TRBV2 and TRBJ1-4, with D maybe TRBD1 (6 bases). V gave up 6 bases and J gave up 4 bases, with 15 bases separating them. This CDR3 spans 15 amino acids. Germline loops: CDR1 SNHLY, CDR2 FYNNEI. Here the CDR3 DNA reads TGTGCCAGCAGCCTCCGGGGGGACAATAATGAAAAACTGTTTTTT. It codes for CASSLRGDNNEKLFF.

The J gene is TRBJ2-5, the V gene TRBV20-1; no reliable D call. This CDR3 is 11 amino acids long. The V gene lost 4 bases and the J gene lost 5 bases, with 8 bases spanning the gap. Germline loops: CDR1 DFQATT, CDR2 SNEGSKA (reference sequence). DNA for the CDR3: TGCAGTGCTAAGTTCCCGGAGACCCAGTACTTC. Its protein product is CSAKFPETQYF.

This chain joins TRBV11-2 and TRBJ2-1; weak D call: TRBD2 (7 bases). V was trimmed by 0 bases and J by 8 bases, leaving 11 bases between them. Germline CDR1 is SGHAT and CDR2 is FQNNGV. The CDR3 runs 14 residues. CDR3 DNA sequence: TGTGCCAGCAGCTTAGATCGGCGGGGGCATGAGCAGTTCTTC. This gives the protein CASSLDRRGHEQFF.

The chain combines TRBV5-1 with TRBJ2-5; a possible D gene is TRBD2 (6 bases). Germline V lookup: CDR1 SGHRS, CDR2 YFSETQ. CDR3 size: 14 residues. The germline V and J ends were trimmed by 0 bases and 3 bases, with 9 bases remaining between them. The CDR3 nucleotides are TGCGCCAGCAGCTTGGTGGTAGCGGAAGAGACCCAGTACTTC. This sequence encodes CASSLVVAEETQYF.

The V gene is TRBV6-1, the J gene TRBJ2-1; D is unclear. V lost 2 bases, J lost 5 bases, and 10 bases lay in between. Germline V gene data show CDR1 as MNHNS and CDR2 as SASEGT. The length of the CDR3 is 14 residues. CDR3 DNA sequence: TGTGCCAGCAGTGAAAGCCCGGCACACAATGAGCAGTTCTTC. Its protein product is CASSESPAHNEQFF.

The chain links TRBV7-2 to TRBJ2-3; 11 bases match TRBD1. The ends lost 3 bases at V and 7 bases at J; junction bases unmatched: 9. This CDR3 is 16 amino acids long. Germline V gene sequence: CDR1 SGHTA, CDR2 FQGNSA. CDR3 nucleotides: TGTGCCAGCAGCTTGAGGACAGGGGGCGTCGAAAATACGCAGTATTTT. Protein sequence: CASSLRTGGVENTQYF.

V and J are TRBV9 and TRBJ1-5, with TRBD1 matching over 7 bases. V was clipped by 3 bases and J by 1 base; unmatched bases: 4. In germline, CDR1 is SGDLS, CDR2 YYNGEE. The CDR3 contains 15 residues. The CDR3 DNA follows: TGTGCCAGCAGCGAGGGGGCTGTGAGCAATCAGCCCCAGCATTTT. Amino acids: CASSEGAVSNQPQHF.

J is TRBJ1-5 and V is TRBV10-2; D perhaps matches TRBD1 (5 bases). Germline-derived CDR1 and CDR2 are WSHSY and SAAADI. The CDR3 runs to 15 residues. The V end lost 7 bases, the J end lost 6 bases, and 19 bases lay between the germline ends. The CDR3 region is CASKEGRGTSQPQHF. The CDR3 region has the DNA TGCGCCAGCAAGGAGGGGCGTGGGACGAGTCAGCCCCAGCATTTT.

J is TRBJ2-1 and V is TRBV20-1; tentative D call: TRBD1 (5 bases). The CDR3 totals 11 residues. Germline CDR1 and CDR2: DFQATT and SNEGSKA (reference sequence). Trimming pared 7 bases from V and 3 bases from J, leaving 7 bases between. In DNA form, the CDR3 reads TGCAGTGGGACATACTACAATGAGCAGTTCTTC. Translation: CSGTYYNEQFF.

The rearrangement links TRBV29-1 to TRBJ1-2; no definite D call. The CDR3 length is 15 residues. Trimming cost V 3 bases and J 0 bases, with 14 bases left between them. Germline V gene data show CDR1 as SQVTM and CDR2 as ANQGSEA. CDR3 region: CSVDRAEKANYGYTF. The DNA of the CDR3 is TGCAGCGTTGATAGGGCAGAAAAGGCTAACTATGGCTACACCTTC.

This clone appeared a single time. The chain's CDR3 is CATQSIAKNIQYF. CDR3 in DNA: TGTGCCACCCAATCTATAGCCAAAAACATTCAGTACTTC. The chain couples TRBV7-2 to TRBJ2-4; no definite D call. The length of the CDR3 is 13 residues. The V gene's germline CDR1 is SGHTA and CDR2 FQGNSA. Trimming took off 10 bases at V and 0 bases at J, with 10 bases between the two ends.

This rearrangement joins TRBV10-2 to TRBJ2-6; D may be TRBD2 (5 bases). The germline V and J ends were trimmed by 4 bases and 4 bases, with 8 bases remaining between them. The germline V gene encodes CDR1 WSHSY and CDR2 SAAADI. CDR3 size: 14 residues. Here the CDR3 DNA reads TGCGCCAGCAGTGGAGGGTACGGGGCCAACGTCCTGACTTTC. Amino acids: CASSGGYGANVLTF.

This chain connects TRBV28 to TRBJ2-3, with 9 bases matching TRBD1. Germline lookup yields CDR1 MDHEN and CDR2 SYDVKM. The CDR3 has 14 amino acids. V was pared by 3 bases and J by 6 bases, with 4 bases of the junction left unmatched. The CDR3 loop is CASSFTGGADTQYF. CDR3 sequence (DNA): TGTGCCAGCAGTTTCACAGGGGGCGCGGATACGCAGTATTTT.

The table lists this clone with a count of one. The chain links TRBV30 to TRBJ2-7, with a weak D call TRBD2 (5 bases). This CDR3 region has 13 residues. The germline V and J ends were trimmed by 0 bases and 9 bases, with 15 bases remaining between them. Germline values: CDR1 GTSNPN, CDR2 SVGIG (reference sequence). Written as DNA, the CDR3 is TGTGCCTGGAGTGTACTAGGCCCGCTGGGGCAGTACTTC. As protein: CAWSVLGPLGQYF.

CDR3 sequence reads: CASRNSGSAFEEQYF. The CDR3 DNA reads TGTGCCAGCAGAAATAGCGGGAGTGCTTTTGAAGAGCAGTATTTT. V is TRBV14 and J is TRBJ2-3, with 9 bases aligning to TRBD2. Germline lookup yields CDR1 SGHDN and CDR2 FVKESK. The CDR3 covers 15 residues. V lost 6 bases to trimming and J lost 11 bases; unmatched junction nucleotides: 15.

The V gene is TRBV19, the J gene TRBJ1-5, with 10 bases lining up with TRBD1. This CDR3 contains 15 residues. The junction had 7 bases not matched to a gene; V was cut back by 7 bases and J by 4 bases. Germline lookup yields CDR1 LNHDA and CDR2 SQIVND (reference sequence). The CDR3 loop reads CASKTRDRGNQPQHF. The CDR3, as DNA: TGTGCCAGTAAAACCCGGGACAGGGGAAATCAGCCCCAGCATTTT.

The J gene is TRBJ1-5, the V gene TRBV7-7, with 8 bases lining up with TRBD1. CDR1 is SSHAT and CDR2 is FNYEAQ in the germline V gene (reference sequence). J gave up 4 bases and V 8 bases, and 7 bases lay outside the gene matches. The CDR3 runs to 14 residues. Here the CDR3 DNA reads TGTGCCAGCGCCCCCGGGACAGGTAATCAGCCCCAGCATTTT. Translated, it gives CASAPGTGNQPQHF.

The V gene is TRBV27, the J gene TRBJ1-4; D remains unclear. V lost 4 bases and J 4 bases, leaving 10 bases between the germline ends. This CDR3 contains 14 residues. Germline V gene sequence: CDR1 MNHEY, CDR2 SMNVEV (reference sequence). The CDR3 region is CASSSPPRNEKLFF. CDR3 in DNA: TGTGCCAGCAGTTCCCCTCCCCGTAATGAAAAACTGTTTTTT.